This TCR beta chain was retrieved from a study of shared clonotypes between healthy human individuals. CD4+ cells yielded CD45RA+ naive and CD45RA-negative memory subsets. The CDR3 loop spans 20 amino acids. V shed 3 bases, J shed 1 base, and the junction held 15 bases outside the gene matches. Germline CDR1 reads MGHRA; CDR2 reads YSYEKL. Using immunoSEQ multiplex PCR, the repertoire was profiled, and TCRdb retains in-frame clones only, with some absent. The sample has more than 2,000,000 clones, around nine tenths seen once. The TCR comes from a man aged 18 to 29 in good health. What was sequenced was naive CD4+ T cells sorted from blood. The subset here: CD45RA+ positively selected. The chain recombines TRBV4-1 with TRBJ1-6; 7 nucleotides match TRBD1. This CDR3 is CASSQDPGGPNRSYNSPLHF. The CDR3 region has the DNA TGCGCCAGCAGCCAGGACCCAGGGGGACCCAATAGGTCCTATAATTCACCCCTCCACTTT.